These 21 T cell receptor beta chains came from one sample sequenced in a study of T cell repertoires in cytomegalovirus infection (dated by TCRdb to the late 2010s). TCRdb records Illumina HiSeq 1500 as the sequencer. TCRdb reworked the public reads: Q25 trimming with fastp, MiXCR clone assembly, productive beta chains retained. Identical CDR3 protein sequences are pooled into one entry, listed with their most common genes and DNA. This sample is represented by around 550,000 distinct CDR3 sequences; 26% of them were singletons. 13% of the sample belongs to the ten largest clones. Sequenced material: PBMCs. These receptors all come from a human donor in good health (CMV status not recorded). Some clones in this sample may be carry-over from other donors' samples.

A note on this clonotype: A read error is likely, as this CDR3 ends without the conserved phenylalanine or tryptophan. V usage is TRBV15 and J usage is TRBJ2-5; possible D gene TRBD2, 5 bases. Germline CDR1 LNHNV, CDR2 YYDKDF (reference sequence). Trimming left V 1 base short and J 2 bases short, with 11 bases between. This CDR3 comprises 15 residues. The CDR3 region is CATSRVGSGQETQYV. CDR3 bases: TGTGCCACCAGCAGAGTAGGATCGGGACAAGAGACCCAGTACGTC.

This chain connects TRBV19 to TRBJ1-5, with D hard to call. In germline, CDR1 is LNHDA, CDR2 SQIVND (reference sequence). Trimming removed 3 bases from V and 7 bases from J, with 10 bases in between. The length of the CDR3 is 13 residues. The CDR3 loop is CASSMDREQPQHF. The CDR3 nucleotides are TGTGCCAGTAGTATGGACCGGGAACAGCCCCAGCATTTT.

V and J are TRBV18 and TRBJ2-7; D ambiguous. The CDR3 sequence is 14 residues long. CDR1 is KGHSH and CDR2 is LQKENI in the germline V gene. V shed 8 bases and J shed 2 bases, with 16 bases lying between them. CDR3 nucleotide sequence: TGTGCCAGCGCGAACAGTTTTGATACCTACGAGCAGTACGTC. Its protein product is CASANSFDTYEQYV.

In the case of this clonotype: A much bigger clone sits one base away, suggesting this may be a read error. In DNA, the CDR3 is TGTGTCAGCAGCTTAGGTGGGCAGGTTGAGCAGTTCTTC. This translates into CVSSLGGQVEQFF. The genes are TRBV7-2 and TRBJ2-1; D gene unclear. CDR1 and CDR2 (germline): SGHTA, FQGNSA. CDR3 size: 13 residues.

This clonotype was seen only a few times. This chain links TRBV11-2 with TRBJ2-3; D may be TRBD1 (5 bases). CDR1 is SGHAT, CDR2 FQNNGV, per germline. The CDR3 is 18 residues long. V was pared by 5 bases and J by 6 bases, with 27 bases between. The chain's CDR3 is CASSKTELTPLGADTQYF. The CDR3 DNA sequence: TGTGCCAGCAGCAAGACGGAACTGACTCCTCTTGGGGCGGATACGCAGTATTTT.

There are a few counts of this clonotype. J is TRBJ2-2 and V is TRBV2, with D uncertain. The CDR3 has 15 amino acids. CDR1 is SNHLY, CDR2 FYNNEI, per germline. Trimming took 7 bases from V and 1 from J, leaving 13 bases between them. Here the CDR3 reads CASIMGGRNTGELFF. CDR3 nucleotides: TGTGCCAGCATCATGGGCGGAAGGAACACCGGGGAGCTGTTTTTT.

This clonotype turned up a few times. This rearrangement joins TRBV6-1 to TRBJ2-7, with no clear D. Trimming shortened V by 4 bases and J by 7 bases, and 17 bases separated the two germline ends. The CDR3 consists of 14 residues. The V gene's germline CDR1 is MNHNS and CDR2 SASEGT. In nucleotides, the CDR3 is TGTGCCAGCAGTGCGGACCCCCGATTTTCGGAGCAGTACTTC. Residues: CASSADPRFSEQYF.

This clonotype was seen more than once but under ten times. This chain's CDR3 is CASRPGQGTHEQFF. CDR3 bases: TGTGCCAGCAGACCGGGACAGGGTACCCATGAGCAGTTCTTC. The J gene is TRBJ2-1, the V gene TRBV6-6, with 9 bases matching TRBD1. V lost 6 bases to trimming and J lost 8 bases; unmatched junction nucleotides: 8. The CDR3 is 14 amino acids. Looked up from germline, CDR1 is MNHNY and CDR2 is SVGAGI (reference sequence).

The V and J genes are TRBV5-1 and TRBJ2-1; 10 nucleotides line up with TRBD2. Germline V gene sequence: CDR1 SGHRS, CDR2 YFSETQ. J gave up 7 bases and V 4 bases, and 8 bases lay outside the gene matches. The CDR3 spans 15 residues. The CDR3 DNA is TGCGCCAGCAGCATAGGACTAGCGGCCAGAAATGAGCAGTTCTTC. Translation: CASSIGLAARNEQFF.

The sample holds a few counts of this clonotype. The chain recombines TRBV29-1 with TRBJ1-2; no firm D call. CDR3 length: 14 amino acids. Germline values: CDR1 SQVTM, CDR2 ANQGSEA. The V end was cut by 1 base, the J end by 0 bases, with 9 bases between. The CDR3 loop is CSVEGSRANYGYTF. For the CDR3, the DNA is TGCAGCGTTGAAGGGTCACGAGCTAACTATGGCTACACCTTC.

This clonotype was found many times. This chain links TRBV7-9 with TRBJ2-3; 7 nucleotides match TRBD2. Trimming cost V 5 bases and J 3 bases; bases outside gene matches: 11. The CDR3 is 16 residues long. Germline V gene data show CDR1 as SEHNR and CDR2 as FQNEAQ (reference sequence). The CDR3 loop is CASSPRAGENTDTQYF. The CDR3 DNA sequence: TGTGCCAGCAGCCCCAGGGCGGGAGAGAATACAGATACGCAGTATTTT.

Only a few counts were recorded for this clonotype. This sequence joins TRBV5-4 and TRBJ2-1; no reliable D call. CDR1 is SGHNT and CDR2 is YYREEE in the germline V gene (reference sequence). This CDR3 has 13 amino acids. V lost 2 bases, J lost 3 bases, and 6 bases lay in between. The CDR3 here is CASSFPNYNEQFF. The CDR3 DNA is TGTGCCAGCAGCTTTCCTAACTACAATGAGCAGTTCTTC.

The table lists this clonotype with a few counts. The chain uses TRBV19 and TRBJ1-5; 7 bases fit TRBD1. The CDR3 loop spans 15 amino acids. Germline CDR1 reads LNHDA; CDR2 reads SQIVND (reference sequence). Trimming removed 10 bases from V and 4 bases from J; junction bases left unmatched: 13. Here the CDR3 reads CATNLGQGVNQPQHF. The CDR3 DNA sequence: TGTGCCACCAACTTGGGGCAGGGGGTAAATCAGCCCCAGCATTTT.

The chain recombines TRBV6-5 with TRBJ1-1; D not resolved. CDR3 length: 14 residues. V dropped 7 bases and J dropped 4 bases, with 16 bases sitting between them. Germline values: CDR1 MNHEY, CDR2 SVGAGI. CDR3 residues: CASTKGLPGTEAFF. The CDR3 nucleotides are TGTGCCAGCACCAAGGGTCTCCCGGGCACTGAAGCTTTCTTT.

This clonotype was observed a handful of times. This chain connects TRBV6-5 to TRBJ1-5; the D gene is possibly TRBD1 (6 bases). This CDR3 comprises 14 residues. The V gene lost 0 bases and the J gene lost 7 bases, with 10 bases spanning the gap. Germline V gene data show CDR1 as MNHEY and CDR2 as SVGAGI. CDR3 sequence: CASSYSGGGQPQHF. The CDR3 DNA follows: TGTGCCAGCAGTTACTCGGGGGGCGGGCAGCCCCAGCATTTT.

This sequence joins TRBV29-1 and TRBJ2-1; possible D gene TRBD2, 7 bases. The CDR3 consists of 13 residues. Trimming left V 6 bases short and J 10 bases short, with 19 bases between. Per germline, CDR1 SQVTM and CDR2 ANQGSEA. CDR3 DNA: TGCAGCGTCTCCGGGGGGCAGATAAAGGAGCAGTTCTTC. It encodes CSVSGGQIKEQFF.

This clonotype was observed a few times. DNA for the CDR3: TGCAGCGTTAGACTAGCGGGAGGAGTCAATGAGCAGTTCTTC. Translating gives CSVRLAGGVNEQFF. The rearrangement joins TRBV29-1 to TRBJ2-1; 13 nucleotides align to TRBD2. Germline trimming cut 5 bases from V and 6 bases from J; bases unmatched to any gene: 4. The germline V gene has CDR1 SQVTM and CDR2 ANQGSEA. The CDR3 contains 14 residues.

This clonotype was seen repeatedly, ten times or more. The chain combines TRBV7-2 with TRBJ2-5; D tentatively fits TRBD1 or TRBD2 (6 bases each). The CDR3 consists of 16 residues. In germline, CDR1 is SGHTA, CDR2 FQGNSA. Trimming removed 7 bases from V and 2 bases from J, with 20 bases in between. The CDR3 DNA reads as TGTGCCAGCAACCTTTGGGGGGCCGGGGGACAAGAGACCCAGTACTTC. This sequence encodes CASNLWGAGGQETQYF.

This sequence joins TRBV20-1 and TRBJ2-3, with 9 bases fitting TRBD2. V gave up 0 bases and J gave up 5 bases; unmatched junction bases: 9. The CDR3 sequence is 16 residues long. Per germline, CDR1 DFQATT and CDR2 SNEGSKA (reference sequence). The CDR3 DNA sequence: TGCAGTGCTAGAGATCGGCGGGAGGGCGTTGGAGATACGCAGTATTTT. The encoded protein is CSARDRREGVGDTQYF.

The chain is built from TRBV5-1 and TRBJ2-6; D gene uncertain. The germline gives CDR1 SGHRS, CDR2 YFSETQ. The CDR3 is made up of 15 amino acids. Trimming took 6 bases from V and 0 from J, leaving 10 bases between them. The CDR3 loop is CASTLSRSGANVLTF. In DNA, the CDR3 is TGCGCCAGCACCCTCAGCCGCTCTGGGGCCAACGTCCTGACTTTC.

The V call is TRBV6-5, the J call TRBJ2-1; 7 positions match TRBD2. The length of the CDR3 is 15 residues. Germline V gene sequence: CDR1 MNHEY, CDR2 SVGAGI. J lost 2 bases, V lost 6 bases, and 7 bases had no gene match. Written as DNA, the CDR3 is TGTGCCAGCAGATCCTCGGGACTAACCTACAATGAGCAGTTCTTC. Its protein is CASRSSGLTYNEQFF.